Following are 22 T cell receptor beta chains from one sample sequenced in a study of CD8+ T cells in alopecia areata (dated by TCRdb to the late 2010s). Library prep was done by the immunoSEQ multiplex PCR assay. RNA was extracted from all samples and reverse transcribed into cDNA, which served as template for TCR sequencing. TCRdb obtained this table from immuneACCESS and retained in-frame rearrangements with V and J assigned. These tables miss some clones; where compared with another copy, unresolved V genes account for less than half of the shortfall, and the remainder is unexplained. The sample table records over 150,000 clones; less than 80% of these occur just once. The ten largest clones capture 11% to 15% of the sample. The sample's time point, from its label and the paper: about 5 months on oral tofacitinib. Sample treatment or condition, as interpreted from the label and publication: oral pan-JAK inhibitor, 5-10 mg twice daily.

This specimen consisted of CD4+ T cells sorted from blood, obtained at week 24, from a patient treated with tofacitinib. Source of these receptors: a human donor with alopecia areata.

The chain is built from TRBV6-1 and TRBJ1-1; D is undetermined. CDR3 length equals 12 residues. Germline V gene lookup returns CDR1 MNHNS and CDR2 SASEGT. With 4 bases removed from V and 8 bases from J, the gap between germline ends came to 11 bases. The chain's CDR3 is CASSVFQWEAFF. The CDR3 DNA follows: TGTGCCAGCAGTGTTTTTCAGTGGGAAGCTTTCTTT.

This clone was seen only a few times. The chain recombines TRBV23-1 with TRBJ1-5; weak D call: TRBD1 (5 bases). TRBV23-1 is designated an ORF whose function remains uncertain. This CDR3 has 18 residues. V gave up 3 bases and J gave up 2 bases, with 20 bases separating them. As DNA, the CDR3 is TGCGCCAGCAGTCATCTCTCGGTTGAGGCAGGGTGCAATCAGCCCCAGCATTTT. Its translation is CASSHLSVEAGCNQPQHF.

This clone was counted a few times. The rearrangement uses TRBV7-3 and TRBJ1-1; D gene uncertain. The CDR3 length is 13 residues. Germline V gene data show CDR1 as SGHTA and CDR2 as FQGTGA. With 6 bases removed from V and 0 bases from J, the gap between germline ends came to 8 bases. The CDR3 DNA reads as TGTGCCAGCAGTAAGGCTATGAACACTGAAGCTTTCTTT. This gives the protein CASSKAMNTEAFF.

This clone was found once. The chain is built from TRBV7-2 and TRBJ2-3; weak D call: TRBD2 (5 bases). This CDR3 is 14 amino acids long. Germline CDR1 is SGHTA and CDR2 is FQGNSA. Trimming shortened V by 4 bases and J by 4 bases, and 12 bases separated the two germline ends. The CDR3 coding sequence is TGTGCCAGCAGCTCCCACGCGGGTGCAGATACGCAGTATTTT. Its translation is CASSSHAGADTQYF.

This chain connects TRBV4-2 to TRBJ1-1; the D gene is possibly TRBD1 (6 bases). V was clipped by 6 bases and J by 4 bases, with 18 bases between them. CDR1 is LGHNA, CDR2 YNFKEQ, per germline. The CDR3 is made up of 15 amino acids. This CDR3 is CASRTQGLVGTEAFF. CDR3 nucleotides: TGTGCCAGCAGAACCCAGGGGTTGGTCGGCACTGAAGCTTTCTTT.

There are a few counts of this clone. The chain combines TRBV20-1 with TRBJ1-1; D uncertain. CDR1 is DFQATT, CDR2 SNEGSKA, per germline (reference sequence). The CDR3 has 11 residues. V shed 0 bases and J shed 6 bases, with 5 bases lying between them. The CDR3 is CSARDDAEAFF. The CDR3 DNA sequence: TGCAGTGCTAGAGACGACGCTGAAGCTTTCTTT.

The J gene is TRBJ2-3, the V gene TRBV7-3; no reliable D call. Germline CDR1 reads SGHTA; CDR2 reads FQGTGA. The CDR3 is 13 residues long. V was clipped by 0 bases and J by 4 bases, with 5 bases between them. The CDR3 reads CASSLTRADTQYF. CDR3 DNA: TGTGCCAGCAGCTTAACAAGGGCAGATACGCAGTATTTT.

This clone has more than one count but fewer than ten. The chain recombines TRBV10-3 with TRBJ2-5; 8 bases are a match to TRBD2. V lost 6 bases, J lost 2 bases, and 8 bases stayed unmatched. This CDR3 has 15 residues. Germline CDR1 and CDR2: ENHRY and SYGVKD. CDR3 in DNA: TGTGCCATCAGACCAGCGGGGGCCCAACAAGAGACCCAGTACTTC. Protein: CAIRPAGAQQETQYF.

The chain has TRBV30 and TRBJ2-3, with a weak D call TRBD2 (6 bases). V gave up 0 bases and J gave up 13 bases, with 11 bases separating them. The CDR3 is made up of 11 amino acids. Germline-derived CDR1 and CDR2 are GTSNPN and SVGIG (reference sequence). CDR3 amino acids: CAWSVRDWEYF. The CDR3 bases are TGTGCCTGGAGTGTCCGGGACTGGGAGTATTTT.

The chain combines TRBV25-1 with TRBJ2-1, with D possibly being TRBD2 (6 bases). The CDR3 covers 13 residues. V was shortened by 2 bases and J by 8 bases, with 10 bases between the two germline ends. Germline V CDR1 and CDR2: MGHDK, SYGVNS. In DNA form, the CDR3 reads TGTGCCAGCAGTGAACGGATAGCGGATGAGCAGTTCTTC. As protein: CASSERIADEQFF.

CDR3 in DNA: TGTGCCAGCAGACCAGGACAGGGTCCCTCCGGGGAGCTGTTTTTT. Residues: CASRPGQGPSGELFF. The genes are TRBV6-1 and TRBJ2-2; 8 nucleotides line up with TRBD1. V trimming: 6 bases; J trimming: 6 bases; junction bases outside the gene matches: 9. The CDR3 consists of 15 residues. CDR1 and CDR2 (germline): MNHNS, SASEGT.

A single count supports this clone. The chain joins TRBV15 to TRBJ1-1; the D is unclear. Germline V CDR1 and CDR2: LNHNV, YYDKDF (reference sequence). Trimming removed 0 bases at V and 3 bases at J, with 11 bases between. The CDR3 consists of 15 residues. The CDR3 sequence: CATSRDRRRDTEAFF. The CDR3, as DNA: TGTGCCACCAGCAGAGACAGGAGGCGGGACACTGAAGCTTTCTTT.

The genes are TRBV27 and TRBJ1-2; D not resolved. CDR1 MNHEY and CDR2 SMNVEV come from the germline V gene (reference sequence). With 2 bases removed from V and 4 bases from J, the gap between germline ends came to 8 bases. This CDR3 region has 13 residues. CDR3 loop: CASSLMGSYGYTF. CDR3 DNA sequence: TGTGCCAGCAGTTTAATGGGGAGCTATGGCTACACCTTC.

The chain combines TRBV4-1 with TRBJ2-2; weak D call: TRBD2 (6 bases). V gave up 4 bases and J gave up 0 bases, with 12 bases separating them. CDR1 MGHRA and CDR2 YSYEKL come from the germline V gene. CDR3 size: 16 residues. The CDR3 region has the DNA TGCGCCAGCAGCCCCCGCGGGACTGCGAACACCGGGGAGCTGTTTTTT. The encoded protein is CASSPRGTANTGELFF.

The chain recombines TRBV29-1 with TRBJ2-1; no reliable D call. Trimming left V 1 base short and J 4 bases short, with 17 bases between. Looked up from germline, CDR1 is SQVTM and CDR2 is ANQGSEA. This CDR3 spans 16 amino acids. The CDR3, as DNA: TGCAGCGTTGAAGGAGTGTCCAATCCTTATTACAATGAGCAGTTCTTC. It codes for CSVEGVSNPYYNEQFF.

The chain couples TRBV30 to TRBJ2-3; TRBD1 aligns across 10 bases. This CDR3 spans 13 amino acids. The V gene's germline CDR1 is GTSNPN and CDR2 SVGIG (reference sequence). Germline trimming cut 5 bases from V and 1 base from J; bases unmatched to any gene: 0. The CDR3 coding sequence is TGTGCCTGGGGGACAGGGGGCACAGATACGCAGTATTTT. Amino acids: CAWGTGGTDTQYF.

This chain connects TRBV15 to TRBJ2-7, with D uncertain. The CDR3 covers 15 residues. V was cut by 3 bases and J by 0 bases, with 12 bases left in between. Germline CDR1 is LNHNV and CDR2 is YYDKDF (reference sequence). CDR3 in amino acids: CATSRPGSNSYEQYF. The CDR3, as DNA: TGTGCCACCAGCAGGCCGGGTAGTAACTCCTACGAGCAGTACTTC.

As regards this clone: Just one base apart from a much larger clone, this may be a read error. The V gene is TRBV27, the J gene TRBJ1-2; tentatively, D is TRBD1 (5 bases). Trimming pared 6 bases from V and 1 base from J, leaving 9 bases between. Germline V lookup: CDR1 MNHEY, CDR2 SMNVEV (reference sequence). CDR3 length equals 13 residues. The CDR3 region is CASSPDSNYGYTF. DNA of the CDR3: TGTGCCAGCAGCCCAGACAGTAACTATGGCTACACCTTC.

The genes are TRBV10-3 and TRBJ1-2; D gene uncertain. V lost 3 bases to trimming and J lost 1 base, with 6 bases between them. Germline-derived CDR1 and CDR2 are ENHRY and SYGVKD. CDR3 length: 13 residues. The CDR3 DNA sequence: TGTGCCATCAGTGACTCCGGTAACTATGGCTACACCTTC. Its translation: CAISDSGNYGYTF.

The chain combines TRBV27 with TRBJ2-5, with D perhaps TRBD1 (5 bases). CDR1 is MNHEY and CDR2 is SMNVEV in the germline V gene (reference sequence). The V and J ends lost 2 bases and 1 base respectively, with 8 bases between them. CDR3 length: 14 amino acids. The CDR3 reads CASSLNRIQETQYF. The CDR3 coding sequence is TGTGCCAGCAGTTTAAACAGGATCCAAGAGACCCAGTACTTC.

The chain combines TRBV5-6 with TRBJ1-4, with D perhaps TRBD1 (5 bases). The CDR3 is 14 residues long. The germline V gene encodes CDR1 SGHDT and CDR2 YYEEEE. V lost 4 bases to trimming and J lost 5 bases, with 12 bases between them. The CDR3 region is CASSRQGNNEKLFF. CDR3 DNA sequence: TGTGCCAGCAGCCGTCAGGGAAACAATGAAAAACTGTTTTTT.

In regard to this clone: Different DNA sequences within this sample yield the same CDR3. V usage is TRBV4-1 and J usage is TRBJ1-2; TRBD1 aligns across 7 bases. J gave up 3 bases and V 0 bases, and 4 bases lay outside the gene matches. This CDR3 contains 15 residues. Germline CDR1 reads MGHRA; CDR2 reads YSYEKL. The CDR3 DNA sequence: TGCGCCAGCAGCCAAGACCCCACAGGGGACTATGGCTACACCTTC. Encoded protein: CASSQDPTGDYGYTF.